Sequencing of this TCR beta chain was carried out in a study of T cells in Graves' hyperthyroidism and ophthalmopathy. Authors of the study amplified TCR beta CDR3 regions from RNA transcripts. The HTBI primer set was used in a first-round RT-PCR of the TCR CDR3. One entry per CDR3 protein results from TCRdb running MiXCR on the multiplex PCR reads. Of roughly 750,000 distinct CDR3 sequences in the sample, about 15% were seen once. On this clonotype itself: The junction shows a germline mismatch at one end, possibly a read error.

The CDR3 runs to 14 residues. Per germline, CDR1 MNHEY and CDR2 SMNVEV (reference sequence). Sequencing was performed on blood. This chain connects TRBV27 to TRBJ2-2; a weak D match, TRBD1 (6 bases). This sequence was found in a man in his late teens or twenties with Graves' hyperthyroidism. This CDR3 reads CASCFTRGIGELFF. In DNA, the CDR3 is TGTGCCAGCTGTTTCACCAGGGGTATCGGGGAGCTGTTTTTT.